A selection of T cell receptor beta chains follows, all from one sample in a study of T cells after posttransplantation cyclophosphamide. The data were produced by immunoSEQ multiplex PCR, yet TCRdb's version contains in-frame clones alone and is incomplete. The sample yields tens of thousands of clones, roughly 88% seen once. Specimen: PBMCs, collected about 62 days after allogeneic stem cell transplant with posttransplant cyclophosphamide. All receptors come from a male patient in his sixties who received an allogeneic stem cell transplant from a related donor and was CMV-positive. The T cells may partly be graft donor cells. CDR3s include the opening cysteine and the closing phenylalanine or tryptophan. The order of the fields is V gene, D gene, clone size, J gene, CDR3 DNA, CDR3 protein. The D gene is left open where the match is weak. Clone size is stated in some rows and not others, as once, few, many or a class when expanded.

v_gene: TRBV27; d_gene: TRBD1; abundance: -; j_gene: TRBJ2-5; CDR3nt: TGTGCCAGCAGCTATACCCAGGGGGCCTGGGGAGAGACCCAGTACTTC; CDR3aa: CASSYTQGAWGETQYF
v_gene: TRBV2; d_gene: -; abundance: -; j_gene: TRBJ2-3; CDR3nt: TGTGCCAGCAGCATAACTCCTCCGACCTCGGGGGATACGCAGTATTTT; CDR3aa: CASSITPPTSGDTQYF
v_gene: TRBV19; d_gene: TRBD1; abundance: -; j_gene: TRBJ2-3; CDR3nt: TGTGCCAGTAGGGACCCCGGGACAGGGAGAAAAGATACGCAGTATTTT; CDR3aa: CASRDPGTGRKDTQYF
v_gene: TRBV7-9; d_gene: -; abundance: -; j_gene: TRBJ2-1; CDR3nt: TGTGCCAGCAGCTTAAGCGGTACTGAGCAGTTCTTC; CDR3aa: CASSLSGTEQFF
v_gene: TRBV18; d_gene: -; abundance: -; j_gene: TRBJ2-6; CDR3nt: TGTGCCAGCTCCCTAAAAATACCAGACAGGAGAGGGGCCAACGTCCTGACTTTC; CDR3aa: CASSLKIPDRRGANVLTF
v_gene: TRBV2; d_gene: TRBD2; abundance: -; j_gene: TRBJ2-1; CDR3nt: TGTGCCAGCAGTACTAGCGGGGGGGCCGGGGAGCAGTTCTTC; CDR3aa: CASSTSGGAGEQFF
v_gene: TRBV6-5; d_gene: TRBD1; abundance: -; j_gene: TRBJ1-1; CDR3nt: TGTGCCAGCAGAGACAGGGGGACGAACACTGAAGCTTTCTTT; CDR3aa: CASRDRGTNTEAFF
v_gene: TRBV28; d_gene: -; abundance: -; j_gene: TRBJ1-5; CDR3nt: TGTGCCAGCAGTTTATTACAGGGTGGCAATCAGCCCCAGCATTTT; CDR3aa: CASSLLQGGNQPQHF
v_gene: TRBV6-1; d_gene: TRBD1; abundance: -; j_gene: TRBJ1-3; CDR3nt: TGTGCCAGCAGTGAAACAGGGGGGAACACCATATATTTT; CDR3aa: CASSETGGNTIYF
v_gene: TRBV10-3; d_gene: -; abundance: -; j_gene: TRBJ2-2; CDR3nt: TGTGCCATCAGTGTTCAGGCCGGCACCGGGGAGCTGTTTTTT; CDR3aa: CAISVQAGTGELFF
v_gene: TRBV5-5; d_gene: -; abundance: -; j_gene: TRBJ2-5; CDR3nt: TGTGCCAGCAGCTTTGGTGGGGGGGCGTTAGAGACCCAGTACTTC; CDR3aa: CASSFGGGALETQYF
v_gene: TRBV6-1; d_gene: TRBD1; abundance: -; j_gene: TRBJ1-4; CDR3nt: TGTGCCAGCAGTGAGCGGACAGGGAGGAATGAAAAACTGTTTTTT; CDR3aa: CASSERTGRNEKLFF
v_gene: TRBV7-8; d_gene: -; abundance: -; j_gene: TRBJ1-3; CDR3nt: TGTGCCAGCAGCCGCCTCGGCTCTGGAAACACCATATATTTT; CDR3aa: CASSRLGSGNTIYF
v_gene: TRBV5-1; d_gene: -; abundance: few; j_gene: TRBJ1-2; CDR3nt: TGCGCCAGCAGCGCACTTCAGGGGAGAGACGGCTACACCTTC; CDR3aa: CASSALQGRDGYTF
v_gene: TRBV6-1; d_gene: -; abundance: -; j_gene: TRBJ1-6; CDR3nt: TGTGCCAGCAGTGAAGACAGGGCTAAGGTTTACTCCCCCCTCCACTTT; CDR3aa: CASSEDRAKVYSPLHF
v_gene: TRBV7-6; d_gene: TRBD1; abundance: -; j_gene: TRBJ2-7; CDR3nt: TGTGCCAGCAGCTTAGGACAGGGGTACGACTACGAGCAGTACTTC; CDR3aa: CASSLGQGYDYEQYF
v_gene: TRBV7-9; d_gene: -; abundance: few; j_gene: TRBJ2-1; CDR3nt: TGTGCCAGCAGCTCTAGACCGGGACTCCAGCACAATGAGCAGTTCTTC; CDR3aa: CASSSRPGLQHNEQFF
v_gene: TRBV9; d_gene: -; abundance: once; j_gene: TRBJ2-7; CDR3nt: TGTGCCAGCAGCGTAGGCGGGACAGAAAAGCAGTACTTC; CDR3aa: CASSVGGTEKQYF
v_gene: TRBV9; d_gene: -; abundance: -; j_gene: TRBJ1-2; CDR3nt: TGTGCCAGCAGCTCCCCCGGGACAACTAACTATGGCTACACCTTC; CDR3aa: CASSSPGTTNYGYTF
v_gene: TRBV2; d_gene: -; abundance: -; j_gene: TRBJ1-2; CDR3nt: TGTGCCAGCAGAAATTTACAGGGATTCCATGGCTACACCTTC; CDR3aa: CASRNLQGFHGYTF
v_gene: TRBV28; d_gene: TRBD1; abundance: -; j_gene: TRBJ2-2; CDR3nt: TGTGCCAGCAGGACAGGGGGTAACACCGGGGAGCTGTTTTTT; CDR3aa: CASRTGGNTGELFF
v_gene: TRBV18; d_gene: TRBD1; abundance: few; j_gene: TRBJ2-6; CDR3nt: TGTGCCAGCTCACCACCAGGGACAGGGGGCTCTGGGGCCAACGTCCTGACTTTC; CDR3aa: CASSPPGTGGSGANVLTF
v_gene: TRBV6-5; d_gene: TRBD2; abundance: -; j_gene: TRBJ2-7; CDR3nt: TGTGCCAGCAGGGCTACTAGCGGGGTCTCCTACGAGCAGTACTTC; CDR3aa: CASRATSGVSYEQYF
v_gene: TRBV21-1; d_gene: -; abundance: once; j_gene: TRBJ2-6; CDR3nt: TGTGCCAGCAGCGAAGAGGACAGGGAGCTCTCTGAGTCTGGGGCCAACGTCCTGACTTTC; CDR3aa: CASSEEDRELSESGANVLTF
v_gene: TRBV6-1; d_gene: TRBD1; abundance: -; j_gene: TRBJ1-5; CDR3nt: TGTGCCAGCAGTCAGAAATGGACAGGTAATCAGCCCCAGCATTTT; CDR3aa: CASSQKWTGNQPQHF
v_gene: TRBV10-3; d_gene: TRBD1; abundance: -; j_gene: TRBJ1-2; CDR3nt: TGTGCCATCAGACCGGGACAGACGATGGGCTACACCTTC; CDR3aa: CAIRPGQTMGYTF
v_gene: TRBV5-6; d_gene: -; abundance: -; j_gene: TRBJ2-5; CDR3nt: TGTGCCAGCAGCTTCTGGGGGGGCGGTATGGAGACCCAGTACTTC; CDR3aa: CASSFWGGGMETQYF
v_gene: TRBV2; d_gene: -; abundance: few; j_gene: TRBJ1-2; CDR3nt: TGTGCCAGCAGTGAACGAGACAGATATGGCTACACCTTC; CDR3aa: CASSERDRYGYTF
v_gene: TRBV9; d_gene: TRBD2; abundance: -; j_gene: TRBJ2-3; CDR3nt: TGTGCCAGCAGCGTGGCTAGCGGGGGGGCCGGAGATACGCAGTATTTT; CDR3aa: CASSVASGGAGDTQYF
v_gene: TRBV7-9; d_gene: TRBD1; abundance: -; j_gene: TRBJ1-3; CDR3nt: TGTGCCAGCAGCTTAGGACAGGGAGGTGGAAACACCATATATTTT; CDR3aa: CASSLGQGGGNTIYF
v_gene: TRBV18; d_gene: -; abundance: -; j_gene: TRBJ2-7; CDR3nt: TGTGCCAGCTCACCACGGGAGAACTACGAGCAGTACTTC; CDR3aa: CASSPRENYEQYF
v_gene: TRBV6-1; d_gene: -; abundance: once; j_gene: TRBJ1-5; CDR3nt: TGTGCCAGCAGTGCGAGTGAGTTGGCACAGGGAGACCAGCCCCAGCATTTT; CDR3aa: CASSASELAQGDQPQHF
v_gene: TRBV5-1; d_gene: -; abundance: -; j_gene: TRBJ1-2; CDR3nt: TGCGCCAGCAGCTTAACCCACGCCACAGGGCTCTATGGCTACACCTTC; CDR3aa: CASSLTHATGLYGYTF
v_gene: TRBV29-1; d_gene: -; abundance: -; j_gene: TRBJ1-2; CDR3nt: TGCAGCGCTTGGACATCCAACTATGGCTACACCTTC; CDR3aa: CSAWTSNYGYTF
v_gene: TRBV19; d_gene: TRBD1; abundance: once; j_gene: TRBJ1-5; CDR3nt: TGTGCCAGTAGTATCCGGGACAGGGGGAGCAATCAGCCCCAGCATTTT; CDR3aa: CASSIRDRGSNQPQHF
v_gene: TRBV29-1; d_gene: TRBD1; abundance: -; j_gene: TRBJ2-7; CDR3nt: TGCAGCGTTGTGAAGTCTCGGACAGGTGCCTACGAGCAGTACTTC; CDR3aa: CSVVKSRTGAYEQYF
v_gene: TRBV10-3; d_gene: -; abundance: -; j_gene: TRBJ1-1; CDR3nt: TGTGCCAACTCCGGGACACCGAACACTGAAGCTTTCTTT; CDR3aa: CANSGTPNTEAFF
v_gene: TRBV9; d_gene: -; abundance: -; j_gene: TRBJ1-3; CDR3nt: TGTGCCAGCAGCGTAAACCAGGGTTCAGGAAACACCATATATTTT; CDR3aa: CASSVNQGSGNTIYF
v_gene: TRBV10-3; d_gene: TRBD2; abundance: -; j_gene: TRBJ2-3; CDR3nt: TGTGCCATCAGTGAGTCGGGGACTAGCGGGGAAGCTAGCACAGATACGCAGTATTTT; CDR3aa: CAISESGTSGEASTDTQYF
v_gene: TRBV5-1; d_gene: -; abundance: -; j_gene: TRBJ1-2; CDR3nt: TGCGCCAGCAGCTTCGGGGGGACCGACTATGGCTACACCTTC; CDR3aa: CASSFGGTDYGYTF
v_gene: TRBV25-1; d_gene: TRBD1; abundance: -; j_gene: TRBJ2-2; CDR3nt: TGTGCCAGCAGTGGATTGGGCAGGGGGTGGGTCGGGGAGCTGTTTTTT; CDR3aa: CASSGLGRGWVGELFF
v_gene: TRBV18; d_gene: TRBD1; abundance: -; j_gene: TRBJ1-5; CDR3nt: TGTGCCAGCTCCCAGGGGGCTCTTAGCAATCAGCCCCAGCATTTT; CDR3aa: CASSQGALSNQPQHF
v_gene: TRBV6-5; d_gene: -; abundance: -; j_gene: TRBJ2-3; CDR3nt: TGTGCCAGCAGTCGACTCGGAGATACGCAGTATTTT; CDR3aa: CASSRLGDTQYF
v_gene: TRBV10-3; d_gene: TRBD1; abundance: few; j_gene: TRBJ2-1; CDR3nt: TGTGCCATCACCTCAAGTCCCGGGACAGGGGGCTCGGGAAATGAGCAGTTCTTC; CDR3aa: CAITSSPGTGGSGNEQFF
v_gene: TRBV18; d_gene: -; abundance: -; j_gene: TRBJ2-3; CDR3nt: TGTGCCAGCTGGGCATTATCAGATACGCAGTATTTT; CDR3aa: CASWALSDTQYF
v_gene: TRBV7-6; d_gene: TRBD1; abundance: -; j_gene: TRBJ2-7; CDR3nt: TGTGCCAGCAGCTTATCAGGGGGCTACGAGCAGTACTTC; CDR3aa: CASSLSGGYEQYF